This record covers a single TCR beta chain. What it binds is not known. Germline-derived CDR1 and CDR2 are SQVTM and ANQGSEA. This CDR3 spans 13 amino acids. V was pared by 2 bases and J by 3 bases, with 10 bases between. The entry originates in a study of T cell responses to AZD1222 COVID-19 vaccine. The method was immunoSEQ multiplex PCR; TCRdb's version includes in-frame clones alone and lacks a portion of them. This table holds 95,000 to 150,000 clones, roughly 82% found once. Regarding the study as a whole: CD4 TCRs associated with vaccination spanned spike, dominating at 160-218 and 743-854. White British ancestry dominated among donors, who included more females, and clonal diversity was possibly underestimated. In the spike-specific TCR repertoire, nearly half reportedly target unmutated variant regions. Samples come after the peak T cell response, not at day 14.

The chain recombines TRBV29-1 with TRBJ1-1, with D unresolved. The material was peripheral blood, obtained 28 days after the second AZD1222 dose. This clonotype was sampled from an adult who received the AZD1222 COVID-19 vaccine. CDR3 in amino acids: CSVERGGHTEAFF. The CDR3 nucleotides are TGCAGCGTTGAACGGGGAGGGCACACTGAAGCTTTCTTT.